These T cell receptor beta chains were read from a single sample in a study of vaccination and CD4 T cells after COVID-19. TCRdb itself ran the PCR reads through MiXCR, one entry per CDR3 protein. The sample lists some 7,700 distinct CDR3 sequences; more than 50% were seen once. No antigen has been assigned to these receptors. Sample: cultured CD4+ T cells from blood, taken after SARS-CoV-2 vaccination. The receptors here all came from a human donor with COVID-19. The CDR3 runs from the conserved cysteine through the conserved F or W.

CSARDYSNQPQHF TRBV20-1
CASSAQQNTEAFF TRBV6-4
CASSETGNSPLHF TRBV7-8
CASSLQGSNTGELFF TRBV5-1
CASSLPDNTGELFF TRBV5-4
CGGRGGRNEQFF TRBV20-1
CASSSRGQGLSYEQYF TRBV7-8
CASSYDQLSPLHF TRBV6-5
CASRDGLAARLDTQYF TRBV7-2
CACSRSTSGGTDTQYF TRBV19
CASSLVVGGAQPQHF TRBV6-1
CASYRDYQPQHF TRBV6-1
CASSYGQGNYGYTF TRBV6-5
CASSYSRTGMGLGSPLHF TRBV6-5
CASTPGGEGSNNQPQHF TRBV19
CATGDGAIRSQHF TRBV6-2/TRBV6-3
CASSLEAYGYTF TRBV7-2
CASSISGSRGNTIYF TRBV19
CATESLGAARQPQHF TRBV15
CASSQVLAGGTDTQYF TRBV4-1
CASSFRGPTGELFF TRBV7-9
CASSPAGGGGGSPLHF TRBV11-2
CASSKTSRGTDTQYF TRBV11-2
CSARWGDDTQYF TRBV20-1
CASGASGNQPQHF TRBV7-9
CASSLGKPHYEQYF TRBV7-9
CASSLIAGGGYTDTQYF TRBV7-2
CSARDPGSDPLHF TRBV20-1
CASSSKGPTGGTQYF TRBV28
CASSRFAGGNYGYTF TRBV27
CSARDGAKRGGGTDTQYF TRBV20-1
CASSSGTGQETQYF TRBV7-2